One and the same sample provided the 26 T cell receptor beta chains below, sequenced in a study of blood T cell repertoires in COVID-19. TCRdb's table, derived via immunoSEQ multiplex PCR, lists solely in-frame clones and lacks some. The sample shows 250,000 to 350,000 clones, 80% to 95% of them seen only once. The specimen sequenced was PBMCs or T cells enriched from blood (not recorded which). Source of these receptors: a woman aged 25 to 39 who had recovered from COVID-19.

This chain joins TRBV19 and TRBJ1-5, with TRBD1 identical over 10 bases. The V gene's germline CDR1 is LNHDA and CDR2 SQIVND (reference sequence). This CDR3 contains 15 residues. V was pared by 4 bases and J by 6 bases, with 6 bases of the junction left unmatched. The CDR3 sequence: CASSKGQGDAQPQHF. The CDR3 coding sequence is TGTGCCAGTAGTAAAGGACAGGGGGATGCTCAGCCCCAGCATTTT. Combining the CDR3 with reference TRBV19 and TRBJ1-5 gives the whole variable domain DGGITQSPKYLFRKEGQNVTLSCEQNLNHDAMYWYRQDPGQGLRLIYYSQIVNDFQKGDIAEGYSVSREKKESFPLTVTSAQKNPTAFYLCASSKGQGDAQPQHFGDGTRLSIL.

The chain links TRBV9 to TRBJ1-4; D unresolved. The length of the CDR3 is 13 residues. Trimming removed 0 bases at V and 5 bases at J, with 5 bases between. Germline V lookup: CDR1 SGDLS, CDR2 YYNGEE. CDR3 sequence: CASSVAGNEKLFF. Written as DNA, the CDR3 is TGTGCCAGCAGCGTAGCGGGGAATGAAAAACTGTTTTTT.

The sample holds one count of this clone. The J gene is TRBJ2-4, the V gene TRBV30, with D perhaps TRBD2 (6 bases). Germline CDR1 GTSNPN, CDR2 SVGIG (reference sequence). Trimming removed 3 bases at V and 0 bases at J, with 9 bases between. The CDR3 has 14 residues. The CDR3 DNA reads as TGTGCCTGGAGCCCGGGACTAGCCAAAAACATTCAGTACTTC. This sequence encodes CAWSPGLAKNIQYF. Looking up the rest from reference TRBV30 and TRBJ2-4 gives the full variable domain: SQTIHQWPATLVQPVGSPLSLECTVEGTSNPNLYWYRQAAGRGLQLLFYSVGIGQISSEVPQNLSASRPQDRQFILSSKKLLLSDSGFYLCAWSPGLAKNIQYFGAGTRLSVL.

This chain links TRBV6-2 or TRBV6-3 with TRBJ2-7; 8 bases are a match to TRBD1. CDR3 length equals 17 residues. From germline, CDR1 is MNHEY and CDR2 SVGEGT. V lost 3 bases, J lost 1 base, and 11 bases stayed unmatched. CDR3 in DNA: TGTGCCAGCAGTTATACAAACGGGCAGGGGGCGTCCTACGAGCAGTACTTC. Protein sequence: CASSYTNGQGASYEQYF.

The gene calls are TRBV29-1 and TRBJ2-7, with TRBD1 as a possible D gene (5 bases). This CDR3 is 13 amino acids long. Germline V CDR1 and CDR2: SQVTM, ANQGSEA. V dropped 4 bases and J dropped 1 base, with 11 bases sitting between them. The DNA for the CDR3 is TGCAGCGTTGCGAAGGGGCAATCCTACGAGCAGTACTTC. This translates into CSVAKGQSYEQYF.

This chain links TRBV5-1 with TRBJ1-5; D may be TRBD1 (6 bases). The CDR3 extends over 14 amino acids. Deletions cut 1 base from V and 5 bases from J, with 10 bases between. Germline V CDR1 and CDR2: SGHRS, YFSETQ. CDR3 coding DNA: TGCGCCAGCAGCTTGTCGACAGGTGATCAGCCCCAGCATTTT. Translating it yields CASSLSTGDQPQHF.

The rearrangement links TRBV30 to TRBJ1-1; possibly TRBD1 for D (5 bases). CDR3 size: 11 residues. The germline gives CDR1 GTSNPN, CDR2 SVGIG (reference sequence). V was clipped by 4 bases and J by 10 bases, with 13 bases between them. CDR3 amino acids: CAWKEEGPAFF. The CDR3 DNA reads TGTGCCTGGAAGGAGGAGGGGCCAGCTTTCTTT. The variable domain in full, completed from reference TRBV30 and TRBJ1-1, reads SQTIHQWPATLVQPVGSPLSLECTVEGTSNPNLYWYRQAAGRGLQLLFYSVGIGQISSEVPQNLSASRPQDRQFILSSKKLLLSDSGFYLCAWKEEGPAFFGQGTRLTVV.

The V gene is TRBV28, the J gene TRBJ2-3, with 7 bases lining up with TRBD1. The germline V gene has CDR1 MDHEN and CDR2 SYDVKM. The CDR3 totals 20 residues. The V and J ends lost 7 bases and 1 base, in that order; junction bases with no gene match: 23. The DNA of the CDR3 is TGTGCCAGCAACACACCTAGGGGGATAGAACAGGGGCGACGCACAGATACGCAGTATTTT. As protein: CASNTPRGIEQGRRTDTQYF. Supplemented by reference TRBV28 and TRBJ2-3, the full variable domain reads DVKVTQSSRYLVKRTGEKVFLECVQDMDHENMFWYRQDPGLGLRLIYFSYDVKMKEKGDIPEGYSVSREKKERFSLILESASTNQTSMYLCASNTPRGIEQGRRTDTQYFGPGTRLTVL.

This clone was seen a single time. The chain links TRBV19 to TRBJ2-3; D might be TRBD2 (6 bases). Per germline, CDR1 LNHDA and CDR2 SQIVND (reference sequence). The CDR3 runs 15 residues. Trimming left V 5 bases short and J 4 bases short, with 16 bases between. CDR3 nucleotide sequence: TGTGCCAGTAGTCCCCAGTGGGCTAGCGCAGATACGCAGTATTTT. Translation: CASSPQWASADTQYF.

A single count supports this clone. The V and J genes are TRBV9 and TRBJ2-7; possibly TRBD1 for D (5 bases). Per the germline V gene, CDR1 is SGDLS and CDR2 is YYNGEE. Trimming stripped 0 bases from V and 1 base from J, with 20 bases between. The CDR3 length is 18 residues. The CDR3 region has the DNA TGTGCCAGCAGCGTAGACACCCCAGGGCAGGACCGGTCCTACGAGCAGTACTTC. Translating gives CASSVDTPGQDRSYEQYF.

The CDR3 loop reads CASSLSSGETQYF. The CDR3 bases are TGCGCCAGCAGCCTAAGTAGCGGAGAGACCCAGTACTTC. The rearrangement links TRBV5-1 to TRBJ2-5; a possible D gene is TRBD2 (6 bases). Germline loops: CDR1 SGHRS, CDR2 YFSETQ. The ends were cut back, 4 bases at V and 4 bases at J, with 11 bases in the middle. There are 13 residues in the CDR3.

The chain carries TRBV27 and TRBJ2-3; possibly TRBD1 for D (6 bases). The CDR3 is 14 amino acids. Germline CDR1 reads MNHEY; CDR2 reads SMNVEV (reference sequence). V was shortened by 3 bases and J by 3 bases, with 10 bases between the two germline ends. CDR3 bases: TGTGCCAGCAGTTTTGCCAGGGGAACAGATACGCAGTATTTT. As protein: CASSFARGTDTQYF.

The rearrangement joins TRBV27 to TRBJ2-7; 15 nucleotides agree with TRBD2. CDR1 is MNHEY, CDR2 SMNVEV, per germline (reference sequence). The CDR3 extends over 14 amino acids. Unmatched junction bases numbered 1, after V lost 5 bases and J lost 5 bases. The CDR3 here is CASSRTSGRDEQYF. The CDR3 DNA sequence: TGTGCCAGCAGTCGGACTAGCGGGAGGGACGAGCAGTACTTC.

The chain links TRBV4-3 to TRBJ2-7, with 12 bases matching TRBD2. Losses at the gene ends were 4 bases for V and 6 bases for J; bases not matched to a gene: 7. Germline loops: CDR1 LGHNA, CDR2 YSLEER. The CDR3 runs 15 residues. The CDR3 loop reads CASSPLAGGPIEQYF. CDR3 DNA: TGCGCCAGCAGCCCGCTAGCGGGAGGGCCTATCGAGCAGTACTTC.

CDR3: CASSLLAGGEQYF. The CDR3 nucleotides are TGTGCCAGCAGTTTATTAGCGGGAGGCGAGCAGTACTTC. The chain employs TRBV27 and TRBJ2-7; 10 nucleotides line up with TRBD2. Germline V gene lookup returns CDR1 MNHEY and CDR2 SMNVEV (reference sequence). The CDR3 loop spans 13 amino acids. The trim removed 1 base at V and 6 bases at J, leaving 0 bases unmatched.

The CDR3 is CASSNRRDTSGYTF. DNA for the CDR3: TGTGCCAGTAGTAATCGTCGGGACACAAGTGGCTACACCTTC. The rearrangement links TRBV19 to TRBJ1-2, with a tentative D call TRBD1 (6 bases). CDR3 size: 14 residues. Trimming removed 4 bases at V and 7 bases at J, with 16 bases between. Germline V gene sequence: CDR1 LNHDA, CDR2 SQIVND (reference sequence).

This sequence joins TRBV4-2 and TRBJ2-7, with 9 bases aligning to TRBD2. Per germline, CDR1 LGHNA and CDR2 YNFKEQ. V trimming: 0 bases; J trimming: 0 bases; junction bases outside the gene matches: 9. The CDR3 has 18 amino acids. This chain's CDR3 is CASSQDPAGGRGSYEQYF. CDR3 nucleotide sequence: TGTGCCAGCAGCCAAGATCCAGCGGGAGGAAGGGGCTCCTACGAGCAGTACTTC.

The rearrangement joins TRBV10-3 to TRBJ2-1, with 13 bases matching TRBD2. The CDR3 contains 18 residues. The V segment lost 10 bases and the J segment 3 bases; nucleotides outside the gene matches: 15. Germline V gene data show CDR1 as ENHRY and CDR2 as SYGVKD. This CDR3 reads CATIPGLAGSGNYNEQFF. CDR3 nucleotides: TGTGCCACGATCCCGGGACTAGCGGGATCCGGGAACTACAATGAGCAGTTCTTC.

J is TRBJ2-1 and V is TRBV27, with 7 bases that match TRBD2. Germline V CDR1 and CDR2: MNHEY, SMNVEV (reference sequence). The V and J ends lost 1 base and 4 bases, in that order; junction bases with no gene match: 4. This CDR3 has 15 amino acids. The CDR3: CASSLWLADYNEQFF. The DNA of the CDR3 is TGTGCCAGCAGTTTATGGCTAGCGGATTACAATGAGCAGTTCTTC.

This chain connects TRBV2 to TRBJ1-2; D perhaps matches TRBD1 (5 bases). The CDR3 extends over 13 amino acids. Trimming left V 6 bases short and J 3 bases short, with 11 bases between. Germline CDR1 and CDR2: SNHLY and FYNNEI. The chain's CDR3 is CASRAWGDYGYTF. CDR3 coding DNA: TGTGCCAGCAGGGCCTGGGGCGACTATGGCTACACCTTC.

This chain links TRBV6-5 with TRBJ1-6; unclear D gene. CDR3 size: 15 residues. Germline loops: CDR1 MNHEY, CDR2 SVGAGI. Trimming took 7 bases from V and 1 from J, leaving 11 bases between them. This CDR3 reads CASKVEASYNSPLHF. CDR3 DNA sequence: TGTGCCAGCAAAGTCGAGGCTTCCTATAATTCACCCCTCCACTTT.

The chain is built from TRBV4-2 and TRBJ2-7; D ambiguous. V was pared by 0 bases and J by 5 bases, with 5 bases between. This CDR3 contains 12 residues. Germline CDR1 reads LGHNA; CDR2 reads YNFKEQ. CDR3 DNA: TGTGCCAGCAGCCAAGATCTCCACGAGCAGTACTTC. Its protein product is CASSQDLHEQYF.

This clone was observed a single time. The chain recombines TRBV5-6 with TRBJ2-4; 7 bases are a match to TRBD2. Germline values: CDR1 SGHDT, CDR2 YYEEEE. This CDR3 has 14 amino acids. V trimming: 4 bases; J trimming: 3 bases; junction bases outside the gene matches: 4. The CDR3 nucleotides read TGTGCCAGCAGCACCCCGGGAGGCAAAAACATTCAGTACTTC. This translates into CASSTPGGKNIQYF.

The CDR3 is CASSSDRKVSYEQYF. CDR3 sequence (DNA): TGTGCCAGCAGCTCCGACAGGAAAGTATCCTACGAGCAGTACTTC. The genes are TRBV6-5 and TRBJ2-7, with TRBD1 as a possible D gene (6 bases). The CDR3 is 15 amino acids. Germline V lookup: CDR1 MNHEY, CDR2 SVGAGI. Trimming stripped 6 bases from V and 1 base from J, with 16 bases between.

The rearrangement uses TRBV14 and TRBJ1-3; D gene uncertain. The germline V gene encodes CDR1 SGHDN and CDR2 FVKESK. Trimming took 6 bases from V and 4 from J, leaving 16 bases between them. The CDR3 sequence is 15 residues long. The CDR3 nucleotides are TGTGCCAGCAGTCGCCGAGCCGCGACAGGAAACACCATATATTTT. Amino acids: CASSRRAATGNTIYF.

CDR3 sequence reads: CASSQETGAEQYF. CDR3 DNA sequence: TGCGCCAGCAGCCAGGAGACAGGGGCAGAGCAGTACTTC. This chain links TRBV4-3 with TRBJ2-7; 8 bases fit TRBD1. CDR1 is LGHNA, CDR2 YSLEER, per germline. The CDR3 runs 13 residues. The trim removed 3 bases at V and 7 bases at J, leaving 5 bases unmatched.